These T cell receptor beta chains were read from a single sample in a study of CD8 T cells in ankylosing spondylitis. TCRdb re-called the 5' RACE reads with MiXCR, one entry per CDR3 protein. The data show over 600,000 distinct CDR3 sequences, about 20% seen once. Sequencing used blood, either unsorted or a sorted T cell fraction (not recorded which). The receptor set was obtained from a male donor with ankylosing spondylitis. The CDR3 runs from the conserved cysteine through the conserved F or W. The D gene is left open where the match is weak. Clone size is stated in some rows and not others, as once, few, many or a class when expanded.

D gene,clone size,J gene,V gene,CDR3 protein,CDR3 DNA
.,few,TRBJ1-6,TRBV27,CASSLPGLSSYNSPLHF,TGTGCCAGCAGTTTACCTGGGCTCAGCTCCTATAATTCACCCCTCCACTTT
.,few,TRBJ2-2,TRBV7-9,CASSQTVTGELFF,TGTGCCAGCAGCCAAACAGTTACCGGGGAGCTGTTTTTT
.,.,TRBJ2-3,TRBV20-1,CSAQSRGQITDTQYF,TGCAGTGCACAAAGCAGGGGCCAGATCACAGATACGCAGTATTTT
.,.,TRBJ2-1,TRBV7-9,CASGLGGEQFF,TGTGCCAGCGGATTAGGAGGTGAGCAGTTCTTC
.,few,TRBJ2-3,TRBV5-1,CASSLADASTDTQYF,TGCGCCAGCAGCTTAGCGGACGCTAGCACAGATACGCAGTATTTT
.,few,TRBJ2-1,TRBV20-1,CSARDGGANEQFF,TGCAGTGCTAGAGATGGGGGGGCGAATGAGCAGTTCTTC
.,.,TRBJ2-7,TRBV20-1,CSARDQEANYEQYF,TGCAGTGCTAGAGATCAGGAGGCGAACTACGAGCAGTACTTC
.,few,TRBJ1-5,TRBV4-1,CASSQVHSGDNQPQHF,TGCGCCAGCAGCCAAGTCCATTCAGGCGATAATCAGCCCCAGCATTTT
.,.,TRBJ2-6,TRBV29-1,CSVEGEGAGANVLTF,TGCAGCGTTGAAGGTGAAGGGGCTGGGGCCAACGTCCTGACTTTC
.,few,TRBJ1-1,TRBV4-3,CASSQDRFRNTEAFF,TGCGCCAGCAGCCAAGATCGGTTCAGAAACACTGAAGCTTTCTTT
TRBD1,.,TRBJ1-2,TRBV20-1,CSASMGQGAYGYTF,TGCAGTGCTTCGATGGGACAGGGGGCCTATGGCTACACCTTC
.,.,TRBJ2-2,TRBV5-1,CASSWKTGTANTGELFF,TGCGCCAGCAGCTGGAAAACCGGGACTGCGAACACCGGGGAGCTGTTTTTT
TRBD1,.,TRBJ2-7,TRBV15,CATSRDGTGGSYEQYF,TGTGCCACCAGCAGAGATGGGACAGGGGGATCCTACGAGCAGTACTTC
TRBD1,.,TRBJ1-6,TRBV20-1,CSARDQTGGLYNSPLHF,TGCAGTGCTAGAGACCAGACAGGGGGACTCTATAATTCACCCCTCCACTTT
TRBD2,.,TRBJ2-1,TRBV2,CASTRTSGYYNEQFF,TGTGCCAGCACCCGGACTAGCGGGTACTACAATGAGCAGTTCTTC
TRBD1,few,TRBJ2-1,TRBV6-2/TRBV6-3,CASSTAGTGPSEQFF,TGTGCCAGCAGTACCGCCGGGACAGGGCCGTCTGAGCAGTTCTTC
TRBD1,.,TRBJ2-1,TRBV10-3,CAIRPGQESEQFF,TGTGCCATCAGACCGGGACAGGAAAGTGAGCAGTTCTTC
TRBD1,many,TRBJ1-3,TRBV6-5,CASSYQIRGTGPSGNTIYF,TGTGCCAGCAGTTACCAGATACGAGGGACAGGGCCCTCTGGAAACACCATATATTTT
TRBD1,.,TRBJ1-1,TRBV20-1,CSALQGALNTEAFF,TGCAGTGCTCTTCAGGGGGCATTGAACACTGAAGCTTTCTTT
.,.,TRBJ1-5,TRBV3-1,CASSQEMGNQPQHF,TGTGCCAGCAGCCAAGAGATGGGTAATCAGCCCCAGCATTTT
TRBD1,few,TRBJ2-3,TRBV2,CASSEEGGMGDTQYF,TGTGCCAGCAGTGAAGAAGGGGGCATGGGAGATACGCAGTATTTT
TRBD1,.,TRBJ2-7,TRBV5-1,CASSIGDREQYF,TGCGCCAGCAGTATCGGGGACAGGGAGCAGTACTTC
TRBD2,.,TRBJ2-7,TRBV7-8,CASSYRSGGPYEQYF,TGTGCCAGCAGCTACCGTAGCGGGGGGCCCTACGAGCAGTACTTC
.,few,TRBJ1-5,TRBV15,CATSRDIVPNQPQHF,TGTGCCACCAGCAGAGATATCGTACCCAATCAGCCCCAGCATTTT
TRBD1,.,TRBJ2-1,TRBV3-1,CASSQEPTGSGEQFF,TGTGCCAGCAGCCAAGAGCCGACAGGGTCCGGTGAGCAGTTCTTC
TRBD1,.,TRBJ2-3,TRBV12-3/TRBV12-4,CATTDRVVGGQYF,TGTGCCACCACCGACAGGGTCGTTGGAGGGCAGTATTTT
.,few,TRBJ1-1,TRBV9,CASSARRGGPTEAFF,TGTGCCAGCAGCGCAAGGAGAGGGGGTCCCACTGAAGCTTTCTTT
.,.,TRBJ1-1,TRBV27,CASSVRGGDTEAFF,TGTGCCAGCAGTGTAAGGGGAGGGGACACTGAAGCTTTCTTT
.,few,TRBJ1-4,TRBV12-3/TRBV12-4,CASSFSRTQEKLFF,TGTGCCAGCAGTTTTTCCCGGACACAAGAAAAACTGTTTTTT
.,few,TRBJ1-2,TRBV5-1,CASSFSQNDGYTF,TGCGCCAGCAGCTTTAGCCAAAATGATGGCTACACCTTC
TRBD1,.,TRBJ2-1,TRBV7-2,CASRDPGTDNEQFF,TGTGCCAGCAGGGACCCGGGGACAGACAATGAGCAGTTCTTC
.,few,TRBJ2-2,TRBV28,CASNLREQDTGELFF,TGTGCCAGCAACCTCCGGGAGCAGGACACCGGGGAGCTGTTTTTT
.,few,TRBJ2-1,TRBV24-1,CATSERGRNLQFF,TGTGCCACCAGTGAACGAGGACGGAATCTGCAGTTCTTC
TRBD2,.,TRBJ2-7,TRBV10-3,CAISPQGLAAYEQYF,TGTGCCATCAGTCCCCAGGGACTAGCCGCCTACGAGCAGTACTTC
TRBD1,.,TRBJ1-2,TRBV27,CASRQGYNYGYTF,TGTGCCAGCAGACAGGGGTACAACTATGGCTACACCTTC
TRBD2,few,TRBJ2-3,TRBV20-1,CSARSSGGGNRAQTQYF,TGCAGTGCTAGGAGTAGCGGGGGGGGCAATCGGGCACAGACGCAGTATTTT
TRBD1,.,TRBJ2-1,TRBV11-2,CASDRTGRNEQFF,TGTGCCAGCGATAGGACAGGGAGGAATGAGCAGTTCTTC
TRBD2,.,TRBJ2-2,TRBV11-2,CASSSAPSGRGELFF,TGTGCCAGCAGCTCAGCCCCTAGCGGGAGGGGGGAGCTGTTTTTT
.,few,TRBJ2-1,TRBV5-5,CASSHGLSSYNEQFF,TGTGCCAGCAGCCATGGACTAAGCTCCTACAATGAGCAGTTCTTC
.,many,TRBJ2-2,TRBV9,CASSPQTSAGELFF,TGTGCCAGCAGCCCCCAGACTAGTGCCGGGGAGCTGTTTTTT
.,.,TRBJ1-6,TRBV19,CASTLDGSYNSPLHF,TGTGCCAGTACTCTGGACGGCTCCTATAATTCACCCCTCCACTTT
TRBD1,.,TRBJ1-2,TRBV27,CASSTRGGQGANGYTF,TGTGCCAGCAGTACCCGAGGGGGACAGGGGGCGAATGGCTACACCTTC
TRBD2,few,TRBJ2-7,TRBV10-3,CAISRTSGSFYEQYF,TGTGCCATCAGTCGGACTAGCGGGAGTTTCTACGAGCAGTACTTC
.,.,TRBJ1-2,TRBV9,CASSGNSGMGGYTF,TGTGCCAGCAGCGGCAACTCAGGGATGGGTGGCTACACCTTC
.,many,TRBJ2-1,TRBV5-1,CASSLGLAYNEQFF,TGCGCCAGCAGCTTGGGACTAGCCTACAATGAGCAGTTCTTC
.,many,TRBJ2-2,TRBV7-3,CASSSWNTGELFF,TGTGCCAGCAGCTCCTGGAACACCGGGGAGCTGTTTTTT
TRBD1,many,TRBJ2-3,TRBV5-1,CASSKGARADTQYF,TGCGCCAGCAGCAAGGGGGCACGCGCAGATACGCAGTATTTT
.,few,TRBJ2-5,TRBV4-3,CASSQDWGAQETQYF,TGCGCCAGCAGCCAAGATTGGGGGGCCCAAGAGACCCAGTACTTC
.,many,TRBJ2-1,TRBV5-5,CASSLQQRSVDEQFF,TGTGCCAGCAGCTTGCAACAGCGTTCCGTGGATGAGCAGTTCTTC